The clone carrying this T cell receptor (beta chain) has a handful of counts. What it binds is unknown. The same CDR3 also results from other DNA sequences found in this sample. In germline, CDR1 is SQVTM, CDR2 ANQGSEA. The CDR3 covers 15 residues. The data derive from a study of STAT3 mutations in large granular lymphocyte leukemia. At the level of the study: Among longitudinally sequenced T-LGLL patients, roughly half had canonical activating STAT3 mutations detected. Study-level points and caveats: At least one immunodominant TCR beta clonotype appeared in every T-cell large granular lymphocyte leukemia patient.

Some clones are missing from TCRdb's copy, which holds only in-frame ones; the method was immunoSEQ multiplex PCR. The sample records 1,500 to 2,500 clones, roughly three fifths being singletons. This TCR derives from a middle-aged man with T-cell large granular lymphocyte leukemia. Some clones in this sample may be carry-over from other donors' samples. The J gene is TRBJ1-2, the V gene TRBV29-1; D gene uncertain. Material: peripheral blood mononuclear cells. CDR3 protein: CSGYDFGPHKYGYTF. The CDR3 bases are TGCAGTGGATACGATTTCGGCCCTCACAAGTATGGCTACACCTTC.